Listed here are 22 T cell receptor beta chains from one sample, sequenced in a study of T cells in Graves' hyperthyroidism and ophthalmopathy. Amplification of TCR beta CDR3 regions was performed using RNA transcripts as template. TCR CDR3 underwent first-round RT-PCR with the HTBI primer set. From the multiplex PCR reads, TCRdb called clonotypes with MiXCR, one entry per CDR3 protein. The table records 500,000 to 750,000 distinct CDR3 sequences, 35% to 55% of them present only once. The sequenced sample was peripheral blood or thyroid tissue (not recorded which). These receptor sequences come from a young woman with Graves' hyperthyroidism.

This clonotype was observed a single time. This chain uses TRBV6-4 with TRBJ1-2; a possible D gene is TRBD1 (6 bases). The CDR3 is 15 amino acids. Per germline, CDR1 MRHNA and CDR2 SNTAGT. Trimming took 2 bases from V and 2 from J, leaving 12 bases between them. CDR3 bases: TGTGCCAGCAGTGACCCAGCCGGGGGCAACTATGGCTACACCTTC. This translates into CASSDPAGGNYGYTF.

This clonotype was detected ten times or more. CDR3 coding DNA: TGCAGTGCTAGCCGTTGGACGGCTCCCCAGCCCCAGCATTTT. This encodes CSASRWTAPQPQHF. V is TRBV20-1 and J is TRBJ1-5; D is unresolved. The V end lost 3 bases, the J end lost 7 bases, and 16 bases lay between the germline ends. The CDR3 covers 14 residues. The germline V gene encodes CDR1 DFQATT and CDR2 SNEGSKA (reference sequence).

This clonotype occurred many times. This sequence joins TRBV19 and TRBJ1-5, with D perhaps matching TRBD1 (5 bases). The CDR3 extends over 15 amino acids. Trimming removed 0 bases from V and 5 bases from J, with 11 bases in between. Germline V gene data show CDR1 as LNHDA and CDR2 as SQIVND (reference sequence). For the CDR3, the DNA is TGTGCCAGTAGTATAGAGGGTTTGGGGGATCAGCCCCAGCATTTT. This gives the protein CASSIEGLGDQPQHF.

At least ten counts were recorded for this clonotype. The V gene is TRBV4-1, the J gene TRBJ2-7; TRBD1 is a possible D gene (5 bases). V lost 1 base, J lost 3 bases, and 13 bases lay in between. The CDR3 is 15 amino acids. Germline CDR1 MGHRA, CDR2 YSYEKL. CDR3 region: CASSQGQLINYEQYF. The CDR3 DNA follows: TGCGCCAGCAGCCAAGGACAGTTAATAAACTACGAGCAGTACTTC.

The gene calls are TRBV7-8 and TRBJ2-3; maybe TRBD2 (5 bases). Germline loops: CDR1 SGHVS, CDR2 FQNEAQ. V was pared by 1 base and J by 1 base, with 12 bases between. The length of the CDR3 is 16 residues. DNA of the CDR3: TGTGCCAGCAGCTTAGGAGGGTTCGGTGGCACAGATACGCAGTATTTT. Translation gives CASSLGGFGGTDTQYF.

This clonotype was detected ten times or more. This chain uses TRBV10-3 with TRBJ2-5, with a weak D call TRBD1 (7 bases). The germline V gene encodes CDR1 ENHRY and CDR2 SYGVKD. Trimming stripped 4 bases from V and 5 bases from J, with 23 bases between. The CDR3 covers 17 residues. The CDR3 loop is CAISGDRDEGGWETQYF. CDR3 nucleotide sequence: TGTGCCATCAGTGGAGACAGGGATGAGGGAGGATGGGAGACCCAGTACTTC.

This clonotype was recorded at least ten times. The chain has TRBV4-1 and TRBJ1-4, with D tentatively TRBD1 (5 bases). The CDR3 has 16 amino acids. The V gene lost 0 bases and the J gene lost 2 bases, with 10 bases spanning the gap. Germline CDR1 reads MGHRA; CDR2 reads YSYEKL. In DNA form, the CDR3 reads TGCGCCAGCAGCCAAGACGGGGGAACGACTAATGAAAAACTGTTTTTT. It codes for CASSQDGGTTNEKLFF.

This clonotype appeared many times. The chain uses TRBV20-1 and TRBJ2-7; 10 nucleotides align to TRBD2. This CDR3 contains 14 residues. The ends lost 3 bases at V and 2 bases at J; junction bases unmatched: 4. CDR1 is DFQATT and CDR2 is SNEGSKA in the germline V gene (reference sequence). The CDR3 spells CSARWLAGAYEQYF. The CDR3 DNA reads TGCAGTGCTAGGTGGCTAGCGGGAGCCTACGAGCAGTACTTC.

This clonotype was seen ten or more times. The chain recombines TRBV7-8 with TRBJ1-2, with D tentatively TRBD1 (5 bases). There are 15 residues in the CDR3. Germline-derived CDR1 and CDR2 are SGHVS and FQNEAQ. Trimming pared 0 bases from V and 7 bases from J, leaving 15 bases between. The CDR3 reads CASSLAGTAGGGYTF. The CDR3 DNA sequence: TGTGCCAGCAGCTTAGCGGGTACCGCGGGGGGTGGCTACACCTTC.

This clonotype turned up a few times. V is TRBV19 and J is TRBJ2-7; D possibly corresponds to TRBD2 (5 bases). CDR1 is LNHDA and CDR2 is SQIVND in the germline V gene (reference sequence). Between the trimmed V and J ends, which lost 7 bases and 0 bases, there was a span of 13 bases. This CDR3 is 14 amino acids long. CDR3 loop: CASKIGAASYEQYF. DNA of the CDR3: TGTGCCAGTAAAATTGGAGCGGCCTCCTACGAGCAGTACTTC.

The J gene is TRBJ2-7, the V gene TRBV10-3, with a possible D match to TRBD1 (6 bases). The CDR3 is 14 amino acids. Per germline, CDR1 ENHRY and CDR2 SYGVKD. Trimming cost V 0 bases and J 4 bases, with 10 bases left between them. The CDR3 loop is CAISESGHQYEQYF. Here the CDR3 DNA reads TGTGCCATCAGTGAGTCGGGACACCAATACGAGCAGTACTTC.

This clonotype was seen a single time. This may come from a read error, since a much larger clone is one base off. The chain couples TRBV6-6 to TRBJ2-1, with 10 positions matching TRBD2. The germline gives CDR1 MNHNY, CDR2 SVGAGI (reference sequence). The length of the CDR3 is 16 residues. CDR3 coding DNA: TGTGCCGGCAGTTACCTCGGACTAGCGGACCTCCATGAGCAGTTCTTC. Protein sequence: CAGSYLGLADLHEQFF.

The rearrangement joins TRBV25-1 to TRBJ2-1, with 9 nucleotides matching TRBD1. The CDR3 length is 15 residues. V dropped 4 bases and J dropped 4; count of bases not matched to a gene: 5. CDR1 MGHDK and CDR2 SYGVNS come from the germline V gene. CDR3 amino acids: CASSATGGAYNEQFF. Here the CDR3 DNA reads TGTGCCAGCAGTGCAACAGGGGGCGCGTACAATGAGCAGTTCTTC.

This clonotype has ten or more counts. The chain is built from TRBV7-2 and TRBJ1-2, with TRBD1 matching 7 bases. The V gene's germline CDR1 is SGHTA and CDR2 FQGNSA. V lost 8 bases to trimming and J lost 3 bases; unmatched junction nucleotides: 27. The CDR3 is 20 residues long. Here the CDR3 DNA reads TGTGCCAGCCCTGGTCGGAGGTACGCAGGGGGATCTGAAATGGACTATGGCTACACCTTC. It yields the protein CASPGRRYAGGSEMDYGYTF.

This chain connects TRBV29-1 to TRBJ1-1; D is ambiguous. This CDR3 has 12 residues. The germline CDR1 and CDR2 sequences are SQVTM and ANQGSEA. The CDR3 here is CTIGGPGTEAFF. DNA for the CDR3: TGCACCATAGGAGGGCCAGGCACTGAAGCTTTCTTT.

The gene calls are TRBV2 and TRBJ1-3; D remains unclear. V lost 5 bases to trimming and J lost 4 bases, with 9 bases between them. CDR1 and CDR2 from the germline V gene are SNHLY and FYNNEI. The CDR3 runs to 13 residues. CDR3 sequence: CASSSYPGNTIYF. CDR3 bases: TGTGCCAGCAGTTCCTATCCGGGAAACACCATATATTTT.

V is TRBV7-9 and J is TRBJ1-2, with TRBD1 matching over 9 bases. The CDR3 is 14 residues long. The ends lost 11 bases at V and 4 bases at J; junction bases unmatched: 11. The germline gives CDR1 SEHNR, CDR2 FQNEAQ (reference sequence). CDR3 sequence (DNA): TGTGCCCGCACTTTCGCGACAGGGGGCTATGGCTACACCTTC. Translating gives CARTFATGGYGYTF. Filled out from reference TRBV7-9 and TRBJ1-2, the complete variable domain reads DTGVSQNPRHKITKRGQNVTFRCDPISEHNRLYWYRQTLGQGPEFLTYFQNEAQLEKSRLLSDRFSAERPKGSFSTLEIQRTEQGDSAMYLCARTFATGGYGYTFGSGTRLTVV.

This clonotype has at least ten counts. The chain links TRBV12-3 or TRBV12-4 to TRBJ1-5; D is undetermined. The CDR3 extends over 17 amino acids. V shed 3 bases and J shed 0 bases, with 15 bases lying between them. CDR3 bases: TGTGCCAGCAGTTTGGTCTGGGTCCCCTCTAGCAATCAGCCCCAGCATTTT. It is translated as CASSLVWVPSSNQPQHF.

As concerns this clonotype: Being one base from a much bigger clone, this may be a read error. This chain joins TRBV4-1 and TRBJ1-1; weak D call: TRBD1 (6 bases). Germline CDR1 is MGHRA and CDR2 is YSYEKL. The CDR3 spans 12 residues. The CDR3 here is CASGQEGGRAFF. The CDR3 nucleotides read TGCGCCAGCGGCCAAGAGGGGGGTAGAGCTTTCTTT.

The gene calls are TRBV7-8 and TRBJ2-7; TRBD2 aligns across 11 bases. The CDR3 runs to 19 residues. The J segment lost 7 bases and the V segment lost 4 bases, leaving 21 bases of the junction unmatched. Germline CDR1 SGHVS, CDR2 FQNEAQ. CDR3 region: CASSSLTSSSGRLHSEQYF. DNA of the CDR3: TGTGCCAGCAGCTCACTGACGTCGTCTAGCGGGAGGCTCCACAGTGAGCAGTACTTC.

J is TRBJ2-7 and V is TRBV19; D gene ambiguous. This CDR3 contains 13 residues. Trimming stripped 11 bases from V and 6 bases from J, with 20 bases between. Germline V lookup: CDR1 LNHDA, CDR2 SQIVND (reference sequence). CDR3 coding DNA: TGTGCCTGGTCCGTGGGAAAAGCCTGCGAGCAGTACTTC. This translates into CAWSVGKACEQYF.

This clonotype was counted ten times or more. This rearrangement joins TRBV7-3 to TRBJ2-7; D gene unclear. V lost 5 bases and J 3 bases, leaving 11 bases between the germline ends. Germline V gene lookup returns CDR1 SGHTA and CDR2 FQGTGA. The CDR3 consists of 13 residues. The CDR3 DNA reads TGTGCCAGCAGCCTCGGGCTGAACTACGAGCAGTACTTC. Translated, it gives CASSLGLNYEQYF. Filled out from reference TRBV7-3 and TRBJ2-7, the complete variable domain reads GAGVSQTPSNKVTEKGKYVELRCDPISGHTALYWYRQSLGQGPEFLIYFQGTGAADDSGLPNDRFFAVRPEGSVSTLKIQRTERGDSAVYLCASSLGLNYEQYFGPGTRLTVT.